Shown below are 23 T cell receptor beta chains from a single sample sequenced in a study of blood T cell repertoires in COVID-19. Method: immunoSEQ multiplex PCR; TCRdb's copy keeps in-frame clones and lacks some. The table records 160,000 or so clones, roughly 88% of them present only once. Specimen: PBMCs or T cells enriched from blood (not recorded which). The source is a woman in her forties or fifties who had recovered from COVID-19.

This chain links TRBV18 with TRBJ2-1, with D possibly being TRBD1 (6 bases). In germline, CDR1 is KGHSH, CDR2 LQKENI. Trimming cost V 4 bases and J 3 bases, with 7 bases left between them. The CDR3 spans 13 residues. CDR3 sequence reads: CASSQQGYNEQFF. The CDR3 DNA is TGTGCCAGCTCACAACAGGGCTACAATGAGCAGTTCTTC.

The rearrangement joins TRBV11-2 to TRBJ2-7; D gene unclear. Between the trimmed V and J ends, which lost 5 bases and 0 bases, there was a span of 5 bases. Germline V gene data show CDR1 as SGHAT and CDR2 as FQNNGV. The CDR3 has 12 residues. The CDR3 nucleotides read TGTGCCAGCAGCCGGAGCTCCTACGAGCAGTACTTC. Translation: CASSRSSYEQYF.

The rearrangement links TRBV7-3 to TRBJ2-3; 9 bases align to TRBD1. CDR3 length equals 18 residues. Germline V gene data show CDR1 as SGHTA and CDR2 as FQGTGA. Trimming at V came to 4 bases and at J to 4 bases, leaving 15 bases not matched to a gene. The CDR3, as DNA: TGTGCCAGCAGCTCCACTCCGCCGACAGGGGGGCGGGCAGATACGCAGTATTTT. This gives the protein CASSSTPPTGGRADTQYF.

CDR3 nucleotides: TGCGCCAGCAGCCCCTGGACAGGGATGGATAATTCACCCCTCCACTTT. Its translation: CASSPWTGMDNSPLHF. This chain connects TRBV5-1 to TRBJ1-6; 8 bases are shared with TRBD1. Losses at the gene ends were 4 bases for V and 5 bases for J; bases not matched to a gene: 8. Looked up from germline, CDR1 is SGHRS and CDR2 is YFSETQ. The CDR3 consists of 16 residues.

This clone has just one count. The V and J genes are TRBV23-1 and TRBJ1-5; TRBD1 might be the D (6 bases). TRBV23-1 is flagged as an ORF with uncertain function. CDR3 length: 17 amino acids. V was shortened by 3 bases and J by 0 bases, with 15 bases between the two germline ends. This CDR3 is CASSHHVRGYSNQPQHF. The CDR3 coding sequence is TGCGCCAGCAGTCATCACGTCAGGGGATATAGCAATCAGCCCCAGCATTTT.

The V call is TRBV7-9, the J call TRBJ1-2; maybe TRBD1 (5 bases). The CDR3 extends over 16 amino acids. Trimming pared 2 bases from V and 4 bases from J, leaving 17 bases between. Germline V lookup: CDR1 SEHNR, CDR2 FQNEAQ (reference sequence). In nucleotides, the CDR3 is TGTGCCAGCAGCTTACCCCCCCAGGGTAGGGGCTATGGCTACACCTTC. It translates to CASSLPPQGRGYGYTF.

V is TRBV2 and J is TRBJ1-6, with a tentative D call TRBD1 (6 bases). This CDR3 contains 15 residues. Trimming pared 7 bases from V and 2 bases from J, leaving 12 bases between. Per germline, CDR1 SNHLY and CDR2 FYNNEI. CDR3 DNA sequence: TGTGCCAGCACAGAGGGGGTGGCCTATAATTCACCCCTCCACTTT. Its protein product is CASTEGVAYNSPLHF.

The chain links TRBV5-1 to TRBJ2-1; 13 bases are shared with TRBD2. This CDR3 is built from 15 residues. Germline V lookup: CDR1 SGHRS, CDR2 YFSETQ. The J segment lost 4 bases and the V segment lost 4 bases, leaving 2 bases of the junction unmatched. The CDR3 region has the DNA TGCGCCAGCAGCAAACTAGCGGGGGGGTACAATGAGCAGTTCTTC. Translation gives CASSKLAGGYNEQFF.

The genes are TRBV6-5 and TRBJ1-5, with D perhaps matching TRBD1 (5 bases). V dropped 11 bases and J dropped 5 bases, with 22 bases sitting between them. The CDR3 loop spans 15 amino acids. CDR1 is MNHEY, CDR2 SVGAGI, per germline. CDR3 in amino acids: CASVRGLVGDQPQHF. The CDR3 DNA follows: TGTGCCTCGGTTAGGGGACTGGTAGGAGATCAGCCCCAGCATTTT.

The J gene is TRBJ2-7, the V gene TRBV7-2; 16 nucleotides match TRBD2. The V segment lost 5 bases and the J segment 10 bases; nucleotides outside the gene matches: 8. The germline CDR1 and CDR2 sequences are SGHTA and FQGNSA. The CDR3 contains 15 residues. CDR3 nucleotides: TGTGCCAGCAGCCAGGGACTAGCGGGGGGGCAGAAACAGTACTTC. Amino acids: CASSQGLAGGQKQYF.

The V gene is TRBV19, the J gene TRBJ2-7; D is possibly TRBD1 (7 bases). The CDR3 spans 15 residues. The V end lost 4 bases, the J end lost 0 bases, and 13 bases lay between the germline ends. The germline gives CDR1 LNHDA, CDR2 SQIVND (reference sequence). Here the CDR3 reads CASSTQGGSSYEQYF. The CDR3 region has the DNA TGTGCCAGTAGTACCCAGGGGGGCTCCTCCTACGAGCAGTACTTC.

This clone showed up just a few times. This chain connects TRBV12-5 to TRBJ2-3; TRBD1 matches 9 bases. The CDR3 is 14 amino acids. The germline V gene encodes CDR1 LGHNT and CDR2 FRNRAP. Unmatched junction bases numbered 9, after V lost 8 bases and J lost 6 bases. The CDR3 coding sequence is TGTGCTAGTATCCCGACAGGGGGAGGCGATACGCAGTATTTT. This translates into CASIPTGGGDTQYF.

The chain uses TRBV5-4 and TRBJ1-2, with 9 bases matching TRBD1. The CDR3 is 16 amino acids. Germline lookup yields CDR1 SGHNT and CDR2 YYREEE (reference sequence). V gave up 2 bases and J gave up 6 bases; unmatched junction bases: 11. This CDR3 reads CASSFPRPGQGHGYTF. The CDR3 nucleotides read TGTGCCAGCAGCTTCCCCAGACCGGGACAGGGTCATGGCTACACCTTC.

This clone appeared once. At one end the junction does not follow the germline gene, possibly because of a read error. CDR3 region: CASRLGAGGDTGELFF. Written as DNA, the CDR3 is TGTGCCAGCAGGTTGGGGGCCGGCGGGGACACCGGGGAGCTGTTTTTT. The V call is TRBV5-4, the J call TRBJ2-2; TRBD1 or TRBD2 may be the D gene (6 bases each). Germline CDR1 reads SGHNT; CDR2 reads YYREEE (reference sequence). The CDR3 has 16 amino acids.

J is TRBJ2-3 and V is TRBV7-2; 7 bases agree with TRBD2. The V segment lost 5 bases and the J segment 6 bases; nucleotides outside the gene matches: 8. The germline V gene encodes CDR1 SGHTA and CDR2 FQGNSA. CDR3 length equals 14 residues. The CDR3: CASSLRGDLDTQYF. In DNA form, the CDR3 reads TGTGCCAGCAGCCTTCGGGGGGATCTTGATACGCAGTATTTT.

This chain connects TRBV5-8 to TRBJ1-2, with D tentatively TRBD1 (5 bases). Trimming pared 4 bases from V and 3 bases from J, leaving 10 bases between. CDR3 length: 13 residues. Germline V gives CDR1 SGHTS, CDR2 YDEGEE. Here the CDR3 reads CASSLGRDYGYTF. In DNA, the CDR3 is TGTGCCAGCAGCCTGGGCAGGGACTATGGCTACACCTTC.

This chain links TRBV5-1 with TRBJ2-1, with D perhaps matching TRBD1 (5 bases). V shed 1 base and J shed 7 bases, with 9 bases lying between them. This CDR3 contains 13 residues. In germline, CDR1 is SGHRS, CDR2 YFSETQ. The CDR3 region is CASSLSSGNEQFF. Here the CDR3 DNA reads TGCGCCAGCAGCTTGAGTTCAGGGAATGAGCAGTTCTTC.

This clone came up a few times. The rearrangement links TRBV7-8 to TRBJ2-7, with D perhaps matching TRBD1 (6 bases). Germline V gene sequence: CDR1 SGHVS, CDR2 FQNEAQ. The CDR3 runs to 15 residues. Trimming removed 1 base at V and 4 bases at J, with 14 bases between. CDR3 DNA: TGTGCCAGCAGCTTAGACCAGGACAGTCCATACGAGCAGTACTTC. Its translation is CASSLDQDSPYEQYF.

This chain links TRBV7-2 with TRBJ2-5; D uncertain. V was cut by 3 bases and J by 4 bases, with 3 bases left in between. The CDR3 is 11 residues long. Germline CDR1 is SGHTA and CDR2 is FQGNSA. The CDR3 nucleotides are TGTGCCAGCAGCTTTCGAGAGACCCAGTACTTC. Residues: CASSFRETQYF.

The chain links TRBV5-1 to TRBJ1-2; 8 bases match TRBD1. The trim removed 8 bases at V and 2 bases at J, leaving 8 bases unmatched. Germline V gene data show CDR1 as SGHRS and CDR2 as YFSETQ. CDR3 length equals 14 residues. CDR3 loop: CASSPQGANYGYTF. CDR3 coding DNA: TGCGCCAGTTCTCCGCAGGGGGCGAACTATGGCTACACCTTC.

The V and J genes are TRBV20-1 and TRBJ1-3, with D possibly TRBD1 on 5 matching bases. CDR1 DFQATT and CDR2 SNEGSKA come from the germline V gene (reference sequence). There are 17 residues in the CDR3. V lost 3 bases to trimming and J lost 0 bases, with 18 bases between them. The CDR3 DNA is TGCAGTGCTAGTTTGCCCGGGGGACGGTCCTCTGGAAACACCATATATTTT. Translated, it gives CSASLPGGRSSGNTIYF.

The chain is built from TRBV12-5 and TRBJ1-5; TRBD1 matches at 7 bases. The germline V gene has CDR1 LGHNT and CDR2 FRNRAP. V dropped 6 bases and J dropped 4; count of bases not matched to a gene: 9. The CDR3 has 15 amino acids. This CDR3 reads CASGAGTAKNQPQHF. The DNA of the CDR3 is TGTGCTAGTGGGGCCGGGACAGCGAAAAATCAGCCCCAGCATTTT.

A few counts support this clone. The genes are TRBV5-1 and TRBJ1-2; D is perhaps TRBD1 (6 bases). CDR1 SGHRS and CDR2 YFSETQ come from the germline V gene. The germline V and J ends were trimmed by 4 bases and 0 bases, with 10 bases remaining between them. The CDR3 runs 14 residues. Here the CDR3 reads CASSRDTANYGYTF. Written as DNA, the CDR3 is TGCGCCAGCAGCAGGGACACGGCTAACTATGGCTACACCTTC.